This entry lists 5 T cell receptor beta chains sequenced from one sample in a study of long-term antiretroviral therapy in people with HIV (dated by TCRdb to between 2021 and 2024). The immunoSEQ hsTCRB v3.0 assay was used at survey level resolution to sequence the TRB variable region. TCRdb obtained this table from immuneACCESS and retained in-frame rearrangements with V and J assigned. These tables miss some clones; where compared with another copy, unresolved V genes account for less than half of the shortfall, and the remainder is unexplained. The sample records fewer than 25,000 clones, 81% of which are singletons. Approximately 15% of the sample comes from the top ten. Sequencing used unsorted PBMCs, obtained at the start of antiretroviral therapy, before treatment. These receptors were collected from a woman between 18 and 29 years old with HIV.

V is TRBV6-5 and J is TRBJ2-2; D unclear. The CDR3 loop spans 14 amino acids. Between the trimmed V and J ends, which lost 0 bases and 7 bases, there was a span of 9 bases. From germline, CDR1 is MNHEY and CDR2 SVGAGI. The DNA for the CDR3 is TGTGCCAGCAGTTACTCGACGGGTGACGGGGAGCTGTTTTTT. Translating gives CASSYSTGDGELFF.

The rearrangement joins TRBV28 to TRBJ1-2; unclear D gene. The V end lost 2 bases, the J end lost 3 bases, and 4 bases lay between the germline ends. The CDR3 sequence is 12 residues long. Germline V gene lookup returns CDR1 MDHEN and CDR2 SYDVKM. CDR3 in amino acids: CASSLVHYGYTF. CDR3 in DNA: TGTGCCAGCAGTTTAGTTCACTATGGCTACACCTTC.

This clone was found a few times. DNA of the CDR3: TGTGCCAGCAGTGTTACGACAGAACACTTGTATTTT. Amino acids: CASSVTTEHLYF. The chain carries TRBV2 and TRBJ2-3; D is perhaps TRBD1 (5 bases). The CDR3 has 12 residues. Germline values: CDR1 SNHLY, CDR2 FYNNEI. V lost 4 bases to trimming and J lost 14 bases, with 16 bases between them.

The rearrangement links TRBV6-1 to TRBJ1-1, with no clear D. There are 14 residues in the CDR3. The ends were cut back, 2 bases at V and 5 bases at J, with 12 bases in the middle. Germline-derived CDR1 and CDR2 are MNHNS and SASEGT. The CDR3 here is CASSEMEMATEAFF. The CDR3, as DNA: TGTGCCAGCAGTGAAATGGAGATGGCTACTGAAGCTTTCTTT.

The rearrangement uses TRBV28 and TRBJ1-3; unclear D gene. Germline V gene sequence: CDR1 MDHEN, CDR2 SYDVKM. There are 16 residues in the CDR3. V gave up 1 base and J gave up 4 bases, with 14 bases separating them. CDR3 DNA sequence: TGTGCCAGCAGTTTATCTGAGGGCCTAGGAGGAAACACCATATATTTT. Its translation: CASSLSEGLGGNTIYF. Full variable domain (outside the CDR3, taken from reference TRBV28 and TRBJ1-3): DVKVTQSSRYLVKRTGEKVFLECVQDMDHENMFWYRQDPGLGLRLIYFSYDVKMKEKGDIPEGYSVSREKKERFSLILESASTNQTSMYLCASSLSEGLGGNTIYFGEGSWLTVV.